This is a list of T cell receptor beta chains from one sample in a study of shared clonotypes between healthy human individuals. TCRdb keeps only in-frame clones here, not all; method: immunoSEQ multiplex PCR. The sample has 1.5 million to 2.5 million clones; over 85% are singletons. Sequenced sample: naive CD8+ T cells sorted from blood. These receptors originate from a man between 18 and 35 years old in good health. Both conserved end residues are part of each CDR3. D genes are given only for firm matches. Clone size, where shown, is once, few, many, or a class for clones that have expanded.

J gene | D gene | V gene | clone size | CDR3 protein | CDR3 DNA
TRBJ1-1 | - | TRBV19 | once | CASSIRTTTYEAFF | TGTGCCAGTAGTATAAGAACTACTACTTATGAAGCTTTCTTT
TRBJ2-2 | - | TRBV14 | - | CASSQKASYNTGELFF | TGTGCCAGCAGCCAGAAGGCTAGCTATAACACCGGGGAGCTGTTTTTT
TRBJ1-4 | - | TRBV7-9 | - | CASTAPSDSATNEKLFF | TGTGCCAGCACCGCTCCCTCCGACAGTGCAACTAATGAAAAACTGTTTTTT
TRBJ1-1 | - | TRBV5-6 | - | CASSLATGLPGSTEAFF | TGTGCCAGCAGCTTGGCAACAGGCCTCCCGGGGAGCACTGAAGCTTTCTTT
TRBJ2-3 | TRBD1 | TRBV4-1 | - | CASSQPGTDTDTQYF | TGCGCCAGCAGCCAACCCGGGACAGACACAGATACGCAGTATTTT
TRBJ2-5 | - | TRBV7-2 | - | CASSSFEVQETQYF | TGTGCCAGCAGCTCCTTCGAGGTCCAAGAGACCCAGTACTTC
TRBJ1-1 | - | TRBV30 | - | CAWSALNTEAFF | TGTGCCTGGAGTGCCCTAAACACTGAAGCTTTCTTT
TRBJ2-7 | - | TRBV5-6 | - | CASSLVDSYEQYF | TGTGCCAGCAGCTTGGTGGACTCCTACGAGCAGTACTTC
TRBJ2-3 | TRBD2 | TRBV6-6 | once | CASSYRLAGGVDTQYF | TGTGCCAGCAGTTACCGACTAGCGGGGGGGGTAGATACGCAGTATTTT
TRBJ1-5 | - | TRBV15 | - | CATSRDLGSNQPQHF | TGTGCCACCAGCAGAGATTTGGGCAGCAATCAGCCCCAGCATTTT
TRBJ2-2 | - | TRBV15 | - | CATSSWLNTGELFF | TGTGCCACCAGCAGTTGGCTGAACACCGGGGAGCTGTTTTTT
TRBJ2-7 | - | TRBV7-9 | - | CASSNRDTYEQYF | TGTGCCAGCAGCAACCGGGACACCTACGAGCAGTACTTC